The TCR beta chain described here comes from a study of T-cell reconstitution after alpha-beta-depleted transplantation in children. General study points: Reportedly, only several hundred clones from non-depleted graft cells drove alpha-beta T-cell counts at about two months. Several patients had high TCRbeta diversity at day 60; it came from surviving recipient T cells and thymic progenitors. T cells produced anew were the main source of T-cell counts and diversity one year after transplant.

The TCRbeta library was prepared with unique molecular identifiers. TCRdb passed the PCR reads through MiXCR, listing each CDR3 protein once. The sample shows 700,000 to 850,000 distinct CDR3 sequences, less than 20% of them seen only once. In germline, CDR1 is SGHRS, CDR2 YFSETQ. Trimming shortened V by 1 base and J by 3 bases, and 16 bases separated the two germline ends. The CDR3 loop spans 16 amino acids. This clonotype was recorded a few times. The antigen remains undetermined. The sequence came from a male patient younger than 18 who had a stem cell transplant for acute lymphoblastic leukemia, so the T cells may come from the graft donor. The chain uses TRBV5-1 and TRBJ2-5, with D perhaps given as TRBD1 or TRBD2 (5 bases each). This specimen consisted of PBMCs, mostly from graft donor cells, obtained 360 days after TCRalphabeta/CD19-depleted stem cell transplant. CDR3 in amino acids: CASSLPRRDPEETQYF. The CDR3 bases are TGCGCCAGCAGCTTGCCTCGTCGGGACCCCGAAGAGACCCAGTACTTC.